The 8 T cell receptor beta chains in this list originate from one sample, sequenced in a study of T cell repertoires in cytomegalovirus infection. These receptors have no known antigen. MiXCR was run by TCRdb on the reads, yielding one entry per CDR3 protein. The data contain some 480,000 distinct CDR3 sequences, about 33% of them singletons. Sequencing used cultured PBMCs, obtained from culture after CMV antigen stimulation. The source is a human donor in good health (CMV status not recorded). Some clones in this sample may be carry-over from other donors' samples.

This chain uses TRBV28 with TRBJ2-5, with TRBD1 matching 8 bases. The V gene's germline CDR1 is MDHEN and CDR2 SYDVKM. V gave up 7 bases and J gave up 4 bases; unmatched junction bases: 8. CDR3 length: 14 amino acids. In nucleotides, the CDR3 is TGTGCCAGCATCAGCTCAGGGGGCGGAGAGACCCAGTACTTC. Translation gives CASISSGGGETQYF.

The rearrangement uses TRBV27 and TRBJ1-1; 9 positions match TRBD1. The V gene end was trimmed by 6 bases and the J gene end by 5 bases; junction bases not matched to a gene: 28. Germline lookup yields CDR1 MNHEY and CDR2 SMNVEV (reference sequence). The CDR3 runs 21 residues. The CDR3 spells CASRLQSSFDIWDRVYTEAFF. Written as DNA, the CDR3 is TGTGCCAGCAGACTTCAAAGTTCATTTGATATATGGGACAGGGTGTATACTGAAGCTTTCTTT.

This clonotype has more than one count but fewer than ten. In DNA, the CDR3 is TGTGCCAGCAGGACTAGCGGGAGTGGAAGGTACGAGCAGTACTTC. This codes for CASRTSGSGRYEQYF. The rearrangement uses TRBV11-2 and TRBJ2-7, with TRBD2 matching over 12 bases. The V segment lost 6 bases and the J segment 4 bases; nucleotides outside the gene matches: 7. Germline loops: CDR1 SGHAT, CDR2 FQNNGV. The CDR3 contains 15 residues.

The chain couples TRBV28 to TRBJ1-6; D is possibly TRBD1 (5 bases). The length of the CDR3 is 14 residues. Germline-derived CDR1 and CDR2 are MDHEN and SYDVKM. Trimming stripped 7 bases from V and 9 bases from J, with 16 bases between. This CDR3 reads CASNPGWGSSPLHF. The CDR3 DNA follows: TGTGCCAGCAATCCAGGGTGGGGATCTTCACCCCTCCACTTT. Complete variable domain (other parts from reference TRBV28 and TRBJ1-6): DVKVTQSSRYLVKRTGEKVFLECVQDMDHENMFWYRQDPGLGLRLIYFSYDVKMKEKGDIPEGYSVSREKKERFSLILESASTNQTSMYLCASNPGWGSSPLHFGNGTRLTVT.

In nucleotides, the CDR3 is TGTGCCAGCAGTTTGCCGGGGCCCTCCTACAATGAGCAGTTCTTC. Translating gives CASSLPGPSYNEQFF. This chain links TRBV27 with TRBJ2-1, with D perhaps being TRBD1 or TRBD2 (5 bases each). V lost 3 bases and J lost 0, with 9 bases in between. The germline V gene encodes CDR1 MNHEY and CDR2 SMNVEV (reference sequence). This CDR3 has 15 amino acids.

The CDR3 DNA is TGTGCCAGCAGCTTAGCGGTACAGGGGCCAGATACGCAGTATTTT. It codes for CASSLAVQGPDTQYF. This rearrangement joins TRBV7-2 to TRBJ2-3; 7 nucleotides line up with TRBD1. With V trimmed by 0 bases and J by 4 bases, 4 bases remained unmatched. The CDR3 contains 15 residues. Germline CDR1 SGHTA, CDR2 FQGNSA. Supplemented by reference TRBV7-2 and TRBJ2-3, the full variable domain reads GAGVSQSPSNKVTEKGKDVELRCDPISGHTALYWYRQSLGQGLEFLIYFQGNSAPDKSGLPSDRFSAERTGGSVSTLTIQRTQQEDSAVYLCASSLAVQGPDTQYFGPGTRLTVL.

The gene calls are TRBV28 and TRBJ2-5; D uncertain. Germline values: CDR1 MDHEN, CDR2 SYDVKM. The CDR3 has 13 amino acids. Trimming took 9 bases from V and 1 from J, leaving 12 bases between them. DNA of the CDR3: TGTGCCAGTCACACGTCCTCCCAAGAGACCCAGTACTTC. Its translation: CASHTSSQETQYF.

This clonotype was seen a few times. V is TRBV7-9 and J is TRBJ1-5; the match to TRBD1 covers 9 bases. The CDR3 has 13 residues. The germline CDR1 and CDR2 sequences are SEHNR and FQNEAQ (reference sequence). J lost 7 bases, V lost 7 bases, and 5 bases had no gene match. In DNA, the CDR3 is TGTGCCAGCACCAGGACAGGGGACCAGCCCCAGCATTTT. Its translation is CASTRTGDQPQHF.